These 25 T cell receptor beta chains were all obtained from the same sample, sequenced in a study of OX40 agonist ivuxolimab in advanced cancers. Measured with immunoSEQ multiplex PCR; TCRdb has only the in-frame clones, and not every one. The table records more than 10,000 clones, more than 70% of them present only once. The sample in question was CD4+ or CD8+ T cells sorted from blood, obtained in a trial of the OX40 agonist ivuxolimab. These receptors all come from an adult with an advanced solid tumor such as melanoma, head and neck, liver or kidney cancer.

A single count supports this clone. V and J are TRBV13 and TRBJ1-1, with D possibly TRBD1 on 6 matching bases. The germline gives CDR1 PRHDT, CDR2 FYEKMQ (reference sequence). The CDR3 loop spans 14 amino acids. The V end lost 5 bases, the J end lost 4 bases, and 14 bases lay between the germline ends. In DNA, the CDR3 is TGTGCCAGCAGCGAGGCGCAGGGGCTCACTGAAGCTTTCTTT. It yields the protein CASSEAQGLTEAFF.

The V gene is TRBV4-3, the J gene TRBJ2-3; 7 bases fit TRBD1. Germline-derived CDR1 and CDR2 are LGHNA and YSLEER. Trimming removed 0 bases from V and 6 bases from J; junction bases left unmatched: 12. The CDR3 sequence is 17 residues long. CDR3 residues: CASSQDWPGGSVDTQYF. In DNA, the CDR3 is TGCGCCAGCAGCCAAGATTGGCCAGGGGGAAGTGTGGATACGCAGTATTTT.

The CDR3 reads CASSPAGGGSPLHF. Here the CDR3 DNA reads TGTGCCAGCAGCCCCGCCGGGGGCGGTTCACCCCTCCACTTT. The chain has TRBV28 and TRBJ1-6, with a tentative D call TRBD1 (6 bases). Germline assignment: CDR1 MDHEN and CDR2 SYDVKM. The V and J ends lost 6 bases and 9 bases respectively, with 15 bases between them. This CDR3 is built from 14 residues.

This sequence joins TRBV30 and TRBJ2-3; the match to TRBD1 covers 10 bases. This CDR3 has 19 residues. CDR1 and CDR2 (germline): GTSNPN, SVGIG (reference sequence). V was pared by 3 bases and J by 0 bases, with 15 bases of the junction left unmatched. CDR3 coding DNA: TGTGCCTGGAGGAGCCTAGAGACAGGGGGCTCTGGGAGCACAGATACGCAGTATTTT. Residues: CAWRSLETGGSGSTDTQYF.

This clone showed up just once. The chain combines TRBV28 with TRBJ1-4, with D perhaps TRBD1 (6 bases). Trimming removed 10 bases at V and 4 bases at J, with 13 bases between. The CDR3 consists of 13 residues. Germline V gene lookup returns CDR1 MDHEN and CDR2 SYDVKM. The CDR3 here is CAISDSYNEKLFF. CDR3 nucleotides: TGTGCCATCTCGGACAGCTATAATGAAAAACTGTTTTTT.

In DNA form, the CDR3 reads TGTGCCAGCAGCGGAGTGGTTTGGCGGGGGACCGGAGAGACCCAGTACTTC. Translation gives CASSGVVWRGTGETQYF. V and J are TRBV7-9 and TRBJ2-5; TRBD2 agrees at 7 bases. The V gene's germline CDR1 is SEHNR and CDR2 FQNEAQ (reference sequence). V gave up 5 bases and J gave up 4 bases; unmatched junction bases: 16. The CDR3 has 17 residues. Filled out from reference TRBV7-9 and TRBJ2-5, the complete variable domain reads DTGVSQNPRHKITKRGQNVTFRCDPISEHNRLYWYRQTLGQGPEFLTYFQNEAQLEKSRLLSDRFSAERPKGSFSTLEIQRTEQGDSAMYLCASSGVVWRGTGETQYFGPGTRLLVL.

V and J are TRBV9 and TRBJ1-2, with a weak D call TRBD1 (5 bases). The ends were cut back, 4 bases at V and 0 bases at J, with 16 bases in the middle. The CDR3 runs 16 residues. In germline, CDR1 is SGDLS, CDR2 YYNGEE. CDR3: CASSPPGGVANYGYTF. In nucleotides, the CDR3 is TGTGCCAGCAGCCCCCCTGGAGGGGTGGCTAACTATGGCTACACCTTC.

CDR3 sequence: CASSVGGGTNTGELFF. As DNA, the CDR3 is TGTGCCAGCAGCGTAGGCGGGGGGACGAACACCGGGGAGCTGTTTTTT. This sequence joins TRBV9 and TRBJ2-2; 8 bases align to TRBD2. CDR3 length equals 16 residues. Germline CDR1 is SGDLS and CDR2 is YYNGEE. V shed 0 bases, J shed 0 bases, and the junction held 1 base outside the gene matches.

This chain joins TRBV28 and TRBJ1-6; possibly TRBD1 for D (6 bases). The CDR3 is 14 amino acids. The V gene lost 1 base and the J gene lost 8 bases, with 9 bases spanning the gap. Germline V gene lookup returns CDR1 MDHEN and CDR2 SYDVKM. CDR3 amino acids: CASSLSPGDSPLHF. Here the CDR3 DNA reads TGTGCCAGCAGTTTATCTCCAGGGGATTCACCCCTCCACTTT.

The chain is built from TRBV28 and TRBJ2-1; possibly TRBD2 for D (5 bases). Germline loops: CDR1 MDHEN, CDR2 SYDVKM. Trimming took 6 bases from V and 2 from J, leaving 20 bases between them. There are 17 residues in the CDR3. The CDR3 sequence is CASSFSREGPTYNEQFF. The CDR3, as DNA: TGTGCCAGCAGCTTCTCTCGGGAAGGACCTACCTACAATGAGCAGTTCTTC. Full variable domain (rest looked up from reference TRBV28 and TRBJ2-1): DVKVTQSSRYLVKRTGEKVFLECVQDMDHENMFWYRQDPGLGLRLIYFSYDVKMKEKGDIPEGYSVSREKKERFSLILESASTNQTSMYLCASSFSREGPTYNEQFFGPGTRLTVL.

Here the CDR3 DNA reads TGTGCTAGTGGTCCCCCGTACCCAGATACGCAGTATTTT. This gives the protein CASGPPYPDTQYF. This chain links TRBV12-5 with TRBJ2-3; D gene ambiguous. The CDR3 length is 13 residues. V was pared by 5 bases and J by 4 bases, with 10 bases between. From germline, CDR1 is LGHNT and CDR2 FRNRAP.

CDR3 sequence (DNA): TGTGCCAGCACTTATGCCAGCGGGGAGGATACGCAGTATTTT. Its translation is CASTYASGEDTQYF. J is TRBJ2-3 and V is TRBV28; 7 bases are shared with TRBD2. V trimming: 7 bases; J trimming: 6 bases; junction bases outside the gene matches: 10. Germline CDR1 and CDR2: MDHEN and SYDVKM. The CDR3 extends over 14 amino acids.

The gene calls are TRBV6-1 and TRBJ2-3; D may be TRBD2 (5 bases). V dropped 1 base and J dropped 0 bases, with 11 bases sitting between them. The V gene's germline CDR1 is MNHNS and CDR2 SASEGT. This CDR3 spans 16 amino acids. The CDR3 DNA reads as TGTGCCAGCAGTGAAGAGCCAGCGGAGAGCACAGATACGCAGTATTTT. This codes for CASSEEPAESTDTQYF.

Only a few counts were recorded for this clone. V and J are TRBV27 and TRBJ2-1; 12 bases align to TRBD2. Germline CDR1 is MNHEY and CDR2 is SMNVEV (reference sequence). V was clipped by 7 bases and J by 0 bases; unmatched bases: 4. CDR3 size: 16 residues. CDR3 DNA sequence: TGTGCCAGCAAAGGGACTAGCGGGTCCTCCTACAATGAGCAGTTCTTC. The encoded protein is CASKGTSGSSYNEQFF.

CDR3 coding DNA: TGTGCCAGCAGTTCCGGTGGGCTAGCGGGATCGGATACGCAGTATTTT. It specifies CASSSGGLAGSDTQYF. The chain couples TRBV27 to TRBJ2-3; 9 bases are shared with TRBD2. CDR1 MNHEY and CDR2 SMNVEV come from the germline V gene (reference sequence). The V gene end was trimmed by 4 bases and the J gene end by 6 bases; junction bases not matched to a gene: 11. This CDR3 contains 16 residues.

This chain connects TRBV15 to TRBJ2-7; D ambiguous. The CDR3 extends over 13 amino acids. Germline CDR1 LNHNV, CDR2 YYDKDF (reference sequence). With 8 bases removed from V and 2 bases from J, the gap between germline ends came to 13 bases. The CDR3 nucleotides are TGTGCCACCGGATCGACACCCACCTACGAGCAGTACTTC. Translating it yields CATGSTPTYEQYF. Together with reference TRBV15 and TRBJ2-7, the CDR3 gives the full variable domain: DAMVIQNPRYQVTQFGKPVTLSCSQTLNHNVMYWYQQKSSQAPKLLFHYYDKDFNNEADTPDNFQSRRPNTSFCFLDIRSPGLGDTAMYLCATGSTPTYEQYFGPGTRLTVT.

This chain links TRBV9 with TRBJ1-1; the D is unclear. Germline CDR1 SGDLS, CDR2 YYNGEE. The CDR3 consists of 14 residues. The V gene lost 1 base and the J gene lost 0 bases, with 7 bases spanning the gap. This CDR3 reads CASSVSTMNTEAFF. DNA of the CDR3: TGTGCCAGCAGCGTATCGACAATGAACACTGAAGCTTTCTTT. Full variable domain (outside the CDR3, taken from reference TRBV9 and TRBJ1-1): DSGVTQTPKHLITATGQRVTLRCSPRSGDLSVYWYQQSLDQGLQFLIQYYNGEERAKGNILERFSAQQFPDLHSELNLSSLELGDSALYFCASSVSTMNTEAFFGQGTRLTVV.

The V call is TRBV2, the J call TRBJ1-5; D perhaps matches TRBD1 (5 bases). Germline CDR1 and CDR2: SNHLY and FYNNEI. This CDR3 has 15 amino acids. V was cut by 3 bases and J by 3 bases, with 12 bases left in between. CDR3 nucleotide sequence: TGTGCCAGCAGTGAGGCAGGGAACCCCAATCAGCCCCAGCATTTT. Its protein product is CASSEAGNPNQPQHF.

The chain has TRBV27 and TRBJ1-1; 7 bases are a match to TRBD1. Trimming cost V 2 bases and J 4 bases; bases outside gene matches: 4. This CDR3 is built from 14 residues. The germline V gene has CDR1 MNHEY and CDR2 SMNVEV (reference sequence). CDR3 DNA sequence: TGTGCCAGCAGTTTAAGGGCAGGGGGCACTGAAGCTTTCTTT. Its protein product is CASSLRAGGTEAFF.

The rearrangement links TRBV27 to TRBJ1-5; D ambiguous. CDR1 is MNHEY, CDR2 SMNVEV, per germline (reference sequence). Between the trimmed V and J ends, which lost 3 bases and 1 base, there was a span of 10 bases. The CDR3 extends over 15 amino acids. Here the CDR3 reads CASSLEGRSNQPQHF. CDR3 bases: TGTGCCAGCAGTTTGGAGGGAAGGAGCAATCAGCCCCAGCATTTT.

Sample share makes this clone large. The chain couples TRBV29-1 to TRBJ1-1, with a tentative D call TRBD1 (6 bases). This CDR3 is built from 11 residues. Trimming cost V 7 bases and J 4 bases, with 10 bases left between them. Germline values: CDR1 SQVTM, CDR2 ANQGSEA. CDR3 protein: CSELRGTEAFF. In DNA form, the CDR3 reads TGCAGCGAGCTCAGGGGCACTGAAGCTTTCTTT.

This clone was found once. The chain recombines TRBV27 with TRBJ2-1; the D call may be TRBD1 or TRBD2 (6 bases each). Germline V CDR1 and CDR2: MNHEY, SMNVEV (reference sequence). CDR3 length: 16 amino acids. The V gene lost 4 bases and the J gene lost 2 bases, with 15 bases spanning the gap. The CDR3 coding sequence is TGTGCCAGCAGTTCTCTAACGGGGGCCCCCTACAATGAGCAGTTCTTC. It specifies CASSSLTGAPYNEQFF.

This chain joins TRBV30 and TRBJ2-1, with 7 nucleotides matching TRBD1. Germline V lookup: CDR1 GTSNPN, CDR2 SVGIG (reference sequence). V lost 5 bases and J lost 6; bases outside the gene matches: 4. The CDR3 has 12 amino acids. CDR3 nucleotides: TGTGCCTGGGACAGGGTTGGCAATGAGCAGTTCTTC. It translates to CAWDRVGNEQFF.

The genes are TRBV27 and TRBJ1-4; 9 bases are shared with TRBD1. Trimming at V came to 5 bases and at J to 8 bases, leaving 9 bases not matched to a gene. Germline V gene lookup returns CDR1 MNHEY and CDR2 SMNVEV (reference sequence). This CDR3 is 15 amino acids long. The CDR3 DNA follows: TGTGCCAGCAGTGTCTGGACAGGGGTTGGCGAAAAACTGTTTTTT. Its translation is CASSVWTGVGEKLFF.

This sequence joins TRBV19 and TRBJ1-5; TRBD1 matches 8 bases. The CDR3 totals 15 residues. J gave up 3 bases and V 6 bases, and 7 bases lay outside the gene matches. Germline V lookup: CDR1 LNHDA, CDR2 SQIVND (reference sequence). In DNA form, the CDR3 reads TGTGCCAGTAGCCCCACAGGGGGTAACAATCAGCCCCAGCATTTT. Protein product: CASSPTGGNNQPQHF.